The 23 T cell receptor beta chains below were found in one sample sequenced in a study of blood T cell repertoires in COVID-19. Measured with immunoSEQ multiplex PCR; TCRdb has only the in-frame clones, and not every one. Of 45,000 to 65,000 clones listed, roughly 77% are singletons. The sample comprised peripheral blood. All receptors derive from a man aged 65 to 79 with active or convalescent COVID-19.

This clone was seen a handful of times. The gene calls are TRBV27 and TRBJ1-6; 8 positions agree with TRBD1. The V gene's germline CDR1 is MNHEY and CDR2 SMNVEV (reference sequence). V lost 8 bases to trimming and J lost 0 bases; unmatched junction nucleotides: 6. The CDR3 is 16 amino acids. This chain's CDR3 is CASRTGLSSYNSPLHF. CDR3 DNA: TGTGCCAGCCGGACAGGGTTAAGCTCCTATAATTCACCCCTCCACTTT.

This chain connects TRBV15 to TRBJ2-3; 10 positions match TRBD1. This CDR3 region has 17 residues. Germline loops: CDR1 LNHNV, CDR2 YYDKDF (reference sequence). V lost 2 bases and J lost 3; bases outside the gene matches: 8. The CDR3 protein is CATSRTRDRGGTDTQYF. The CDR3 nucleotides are TGTGCCACCAGCAGAACCCGGGACAGGGGAGGAACAGATACGCAGTATTTT.

The CDR3 loop reads CASRWTENTEAFF. CDR3 DNA sequence: TGTGCCAGCAGGTGGACAGAGAACACTGAAGCTTTCTTT. This chain links TRBV7-2 with TRBJ1-1; tentative D call: TRBD1 (6 bases). In germline, CDR1 is SGHTA, CDR2 FQGNSA. V was shortened by 6 bases and J by 1 base, with 9 bases between the two germline ends. This CDR3 spans 13 amino acids.

The CDR3 DNA is TGTGCCACCAGCAGAGACCCCGGTTACGAGCAGTACTTC. It specifies CATSRDPGYEQYF. This chain joins TRBV15 and TRBJ2-7; D ambiguous. Germline assignment: CDR1 LNHNV and CDR2 YYDKDF (reference sequence). Between the trimmed V and J ends, which lost 0 bases and 4 bases, there was a span of 7 bases. The CDR3 is made up of 13 amino acids.

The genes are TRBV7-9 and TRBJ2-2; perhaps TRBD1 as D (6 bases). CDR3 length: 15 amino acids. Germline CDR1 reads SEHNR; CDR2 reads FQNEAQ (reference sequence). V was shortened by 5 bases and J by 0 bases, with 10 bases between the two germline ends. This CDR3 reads CASSPGTTNTGELFF. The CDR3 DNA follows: TGTGCCAGCAGCCCCGGGACAACGAACACCGGGGAGCTGTTTTTT.

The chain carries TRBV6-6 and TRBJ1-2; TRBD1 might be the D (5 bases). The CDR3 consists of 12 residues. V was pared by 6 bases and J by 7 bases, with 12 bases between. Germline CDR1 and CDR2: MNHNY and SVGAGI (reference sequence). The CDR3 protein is CASRDQGGGYTF. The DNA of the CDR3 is TGTGCCAGCAGAGATCAGGGTGGTGGCTACACCTTC.

As DNA, the CDR3 is TGTGCCAGCAGTATTGATCCCCGGGGCACTGAAGCTTTCTTT. This translates into CASSIDPRGTEAFF. The V gene is TRBV6-1, the J gene TRBJ1-1; D is uncertain. The CDR3 runs 14 residues. Trimming stripped 5 bases from V and 4 bases from J, with 14 bases between. From germline, CDR1 is MNHNS and CDR2 SASEGT.

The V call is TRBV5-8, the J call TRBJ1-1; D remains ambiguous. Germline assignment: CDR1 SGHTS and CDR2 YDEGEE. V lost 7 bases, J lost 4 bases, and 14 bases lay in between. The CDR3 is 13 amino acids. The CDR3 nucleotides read TGTGCCAGCGGGCGGGATCAGAGCACTGAAGCTTTCTTT. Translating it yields CASGRDQSTEAFF.

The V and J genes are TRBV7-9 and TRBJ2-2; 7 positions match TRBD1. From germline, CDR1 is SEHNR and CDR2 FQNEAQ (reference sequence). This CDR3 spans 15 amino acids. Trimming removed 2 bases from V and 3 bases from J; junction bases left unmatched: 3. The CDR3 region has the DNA TGTGCCAGCAGCTTACGACAGGGCGACACCGGGGAGCTGTTTTTT. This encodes CASSLRQGDTGELFF.

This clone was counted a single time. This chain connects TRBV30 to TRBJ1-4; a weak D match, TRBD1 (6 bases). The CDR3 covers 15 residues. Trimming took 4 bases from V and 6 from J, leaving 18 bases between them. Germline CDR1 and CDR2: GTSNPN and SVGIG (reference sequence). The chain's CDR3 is CAWIQGGAPDEKLFF. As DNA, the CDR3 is TGTGCCTGGATACAGGGAGGGGCCCCGGATGAAAAACTGTTTTTT.

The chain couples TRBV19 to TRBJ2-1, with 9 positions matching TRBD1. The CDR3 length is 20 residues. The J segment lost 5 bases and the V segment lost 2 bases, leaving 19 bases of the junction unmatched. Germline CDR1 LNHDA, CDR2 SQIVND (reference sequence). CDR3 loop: CASSIRGQGSGPSSNNEQFF. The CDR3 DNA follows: TGTGCCAGTAGTATAAGGGGACAGGGTTCAGGACCCTCCTCTAACAATGAGCAGTTCTTC.

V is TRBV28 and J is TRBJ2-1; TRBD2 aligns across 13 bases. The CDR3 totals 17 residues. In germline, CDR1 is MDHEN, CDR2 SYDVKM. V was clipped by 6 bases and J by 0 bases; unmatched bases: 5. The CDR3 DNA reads TGTGCCAGCAGGGGGACTAGCGGGGTTTACTCCTACAATGAGCAGTTCTTC. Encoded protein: CASRGTSGVYSYNEQFF. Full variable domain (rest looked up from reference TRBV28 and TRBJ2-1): DVKVTQSSRYLVKRTGEKVFLECVQDMDHENMFWYRQDPGLGLRLIYFSYDVKMKEKGDIPEGYSVSREKKERFSLILESASTNQTSMYLCASRGTSGVYSYNEQFFGPGTRLTVL.

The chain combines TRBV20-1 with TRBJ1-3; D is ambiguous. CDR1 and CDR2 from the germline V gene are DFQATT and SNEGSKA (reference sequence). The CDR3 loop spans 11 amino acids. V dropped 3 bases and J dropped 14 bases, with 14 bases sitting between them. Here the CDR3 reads CSARKEGGVYF. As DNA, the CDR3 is TGCAGTGCTAGGAAGGAGGGTGGCGTATATTTT.

CDR3 nucleotide sequence: TGTGCCTGGAGTGTGAACAGGGGTAAGGACTATGGCTACACCTTC. This encodes CAWSVNRGKDYGYTF. The chain uses TRBV30 and TRBJ1-2, with 7 bases identical to TRBD1. There are 15 residues in the CDR3. Trimming cost V 0 bases and J 3 bases; bases outside gene matches: 7. Germline CDR1 GTSNPN, CDR2 SVGIG (reference sequence).

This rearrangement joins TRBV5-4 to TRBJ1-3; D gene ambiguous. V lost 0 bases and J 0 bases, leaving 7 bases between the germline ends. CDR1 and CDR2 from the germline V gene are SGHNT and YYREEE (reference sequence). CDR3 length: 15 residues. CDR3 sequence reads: CASSLETSSGNTIYF. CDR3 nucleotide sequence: TGTGCCAGCAGCTTGGAGACAAGCTCTGGAAACACCATATATTTT.

The CDR3 DNA sequence: TGCGCCAGCAGCCAATTGACAGGGGAGCAAGCTTTCTTT. The encoded protein is CASSQLTGEQAFF. The genes are TRBV4-3 and TRBJ1-1; TRBD1 agrees at 8 bases. The CDR3 has 13 amino acids. V lost 2 bases, J lost 9 bases, and 5 bases stayed unmatched. From germline, CDR1 is LGHNA and CDR2 YSLEER.

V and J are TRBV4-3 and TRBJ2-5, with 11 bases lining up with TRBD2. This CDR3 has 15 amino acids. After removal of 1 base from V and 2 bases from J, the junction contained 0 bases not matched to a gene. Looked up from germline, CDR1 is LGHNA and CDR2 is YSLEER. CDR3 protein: CASSQGLAGQETQYF. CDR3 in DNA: TGCGCCAGCAGCCAAGGACTAGCGGGGCAAGAGACCCAGTACTTC.

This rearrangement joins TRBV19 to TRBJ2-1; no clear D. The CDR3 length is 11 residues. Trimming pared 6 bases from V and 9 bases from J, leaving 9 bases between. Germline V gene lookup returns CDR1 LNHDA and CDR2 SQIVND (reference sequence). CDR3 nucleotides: TGTGCCAGTAGGTCGCGAGGTGAGCAGTTCTTC. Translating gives CASRSRGEQFF.

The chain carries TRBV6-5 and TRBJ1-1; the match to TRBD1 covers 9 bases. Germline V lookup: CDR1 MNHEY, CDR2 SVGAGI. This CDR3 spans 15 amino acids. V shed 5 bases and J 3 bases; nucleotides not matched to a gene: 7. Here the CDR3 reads CASSNRQGEDTEAFF. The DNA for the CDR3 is TGTGCCAGCAGTAACAGACAGGGGGAGGACACTGAAGCTTTCTTT.

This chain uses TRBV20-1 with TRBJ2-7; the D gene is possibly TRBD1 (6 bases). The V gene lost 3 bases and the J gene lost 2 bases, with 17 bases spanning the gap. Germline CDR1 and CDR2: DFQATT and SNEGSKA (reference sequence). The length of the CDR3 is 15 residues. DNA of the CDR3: TGCAGTGCTAGTTTCGCGGACAGCGATACCTACGAGCAGTACTTC. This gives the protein CSASFADSDTYEQYF.

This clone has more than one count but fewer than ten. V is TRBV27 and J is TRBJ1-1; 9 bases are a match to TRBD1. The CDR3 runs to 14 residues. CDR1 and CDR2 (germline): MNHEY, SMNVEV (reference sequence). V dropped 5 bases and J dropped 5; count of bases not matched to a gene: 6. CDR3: CASSKTGGRTEAFF. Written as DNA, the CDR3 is TGTGCCAGCAGTAAAACAGGGGGCAGGACTGAAGCTTTCTTT.

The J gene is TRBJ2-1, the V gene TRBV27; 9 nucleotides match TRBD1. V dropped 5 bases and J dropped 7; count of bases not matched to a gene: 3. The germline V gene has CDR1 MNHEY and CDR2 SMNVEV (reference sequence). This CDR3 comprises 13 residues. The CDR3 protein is CASSRTGVNEQFF. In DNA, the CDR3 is TGTGCCAGCAGTAGGACAGGGGTGAATGAGCAGTTCTTC.

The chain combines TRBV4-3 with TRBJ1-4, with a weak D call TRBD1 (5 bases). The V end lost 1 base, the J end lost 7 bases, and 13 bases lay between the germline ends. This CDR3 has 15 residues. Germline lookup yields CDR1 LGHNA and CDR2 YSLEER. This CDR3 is CASSQAPGRGEKLFF. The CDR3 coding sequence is TGCGCCAGCAGCCAAGCCCCAGGGAGGGGTGAAAAACTGTTTTTT.